The 24 T cell receptor beta chains below come from one sample, sequenced in a study of cytomegalovirus exposure and HLA in healthy donors. Researchers ran the PCR with 60 Vbeta and 13 Jbeta primers. Repertoires were generated with immunoSEQ multiplex PCR, while TCRdb's copy carries only in-frame clones and drops some. The sample contains around 190,000 clones, roughly 79% of which appear only once. Sequencing input: PBMCs. These receptor sequences come from a man aged 30 to 45 in good health and CMV-seronegative.

This sequence joins TRBV2 and TRBJ2-7; D unresolved. The V end was cut by 4 bases, the J end by 0 bases, with 13 bases between. The CDR3 covers 15 residues. Germline CDR1 reads SNHLY; CDR2 reads FYNNEI. CDR3 bases: TGTGCCAGCAGTGGGTCTAGTAGGAGCTCCTACGAGCAGTACTTC. This sequence encodes CASSGSSRSSYEQYF.

This clone appeared a single time. The rearrangement uses TRBV19 and TRBJ1-4, with 7 bases identical to TRBD1. Trimming at V came to 0 bases and at J to 0 bases, leaving 4 bases not matched to a gene. The CDR3 has 17 amino acids. Germline CDR1 reads LNHDA; CDR2 reads SQIVND (reference sequence). The CDR3 loop reads CASSIDAGTATNEKLFF. CDR3 coding DNA: TGTGCCAGTAGTATAGACGCGGGGACAGCAACTAATGAAAAACTGTTTTTT.

In this sample, this clone turned up once. The chain uses TRBV2 and TRBJ1-3; no firm D call. The CDR3 has 14 amino acids. Germline V gene sequence: CDR1 SNHLY, CDR2 FYNNEI. Trimming took 4 bases from V and 4 from J, leaving 11 bases between them. The CDR3 bases are TGTGCCAGCAGTGGTCTACCGGTCGGAAACACCATATATTTT. As protein: CASSGLPVGNTIYF.

The chain employs TRBV19 and TRBJ1-2; D is uncertain. The CDR3 has 15 amino acids. The V and J ends lost 6 bases and 8 bases respectively, with 22 bases between them. Germline V gene sequence: CDR1 LNHDA, CDR2 SQIVND (reference sequence). The CDR3 DNA is TGTGCCAGTAGCGACCGGGTTGAGGGAGCACGCGGCTACACCTTC. This translates into CASSDRVEGARGYTF.

On this clone: Other DNA sequences of this sample code for an identical CDR3. The rearrangement joins TRBV5-1 to TRBJ1-4, with 9 bases that match TRBD1. The CDR3 contains 14 residues. CDR1 is SGHRS, CDR2 YFSETQ, per germline. V lost 4 bases, J lost 7 bases, and 5 bases stayed unmatched. CDR3 amino acids: CASSPTGGGEKLFF. The DNA for the CDR3 is TGCGCCAGCAGCCCGACAGGGGGAGGTGAAAAACTGTTTTTT.

In its sample, this clone was seen a few times. The rearrangement uses TRBV19 and TRBJ2-1, with a tentative D call TRBD2 (6 bases). From germline, CDR1 is LNHDA and CDR2 SQIVND (reference sequence). CDR3 size: 14 residues. The V gene lost 3 bases and the J gene lost 1 base, with 7 bases spanning the gap. Here the CDR3 DNA reads TGTGCCAGTAGTATCCGGGGGTCCTACAATGAGCAGTTCTTC. Its protein product is CASSIRGSYNEQFF.

This clone has only one observation. This sequence joins TRBV5-1 and TRBJ2-7, with unresolved D. This CDR3 spans 12 amino acids. With 0 bases removed from V and 6 bases from J, the gap between germline ends came to 7 bases. Germline-derived CDR1 and CDR2 are SGHRS and YFSETQ. The CDR3 is CASSLVSGEQYF. CDR3 in DNA: TGCGCCAGCAGCTTGGTTTCGGGCGAGCAGTACTTC.

The chain carries TRBV7-9 and TRBJ2-7, with TRBD1 identical over 8 bases. The ends lost 0 bases at V and 6 bases at J; junction bases unmatched: 10. The CDR3 extends over 16 amino acids. Germline V gene sequence: CDR1 SEHNR, CDR2 FQNEAQ (reference sequence). CDR3 protein: CASSLARRGQGGEQYF. The DNA for the CDR3 is TGTGCCAGCAGCTTAGCGCGTCGCGGACAGGGCGGCGAGCAGTACTTC.

The CDR3 reads CASSLGDRRNYGYTF. The DNA for the CDR3 is TGTGCCAGCAGCTTAGGGGACAGGAGAAACTATGGCTACACCTTC. The gene calls are TRBV11-2 and TRBJ1-2; 8 bases match TRBD1. CDR1 is SGHAT, CDR2 FQNNGV, per germline. Trimming at V came to 1 base and at J to 2 bases, leaving 3 bases not matched to a gene. The CDR3 totals 15 residues. Together with reference TRBV11-2 and TRBJ1-2, the CDR3 gives the full variable domain: EAGVAQSPRYKIIEKRQSVAFWCNPISGHATLYWYQQILGQGPKLLIQFQNNGVVDDSQLPKDRFSAERLKGVDSTLKIQPAKLEDSAVYLCASSLGDRRNYGYTFGSGTRLTVV.

The CDR3 region has the DNA TGTGCCAGCAGTTTCGACACACCCAGCTCCTACAATGAGCAGTTCTTC. This sequence encodes CASSFDTPSSYNEQFF. V usage is TRBV6-5 and J usage is TRBJ2-1; no clear D gene. V gave up 4 bases and J gave up 0 bases, with 13 bases separating them. The CDR3 loop spans 16 amino acids. Germline V CDR1 and CDR2: MNHEY, SVGAGI.

The chain combines TRBV9 with TRBJ2-4; 7 nucleotides agree with TRBD2. Per germline, CDR1 SGDLS and CDR2 YYNGEE. The CDR3 loop spans 13 amino acids. V lost 0 bases and J lost 7; bases outside the gene matches: 1. The CDR3 DNA follows: TGTGCCAGCAGCGTAGCGGGAGGTAACATTCAGTACTTC. Translation gives CASSVAGGNIQYF.

This clone came up once. The chain uses TRBV2 and TRBJ2-6, with D uncertain. The CDR3 has 17 amino acids. Germline lookup yields CDR1 SNHLY and CDR2 FYNNEI. V was clipped by 1 base and J by 1 base, with 11 bases between them. CDR3 protein: CASSEVQVSSGANVLTF. The CDR3 DNA is TGTGCCAGCAGTGAAGTCCAGGTTTCATCTGGGGCCAACGTCCTGACTTTC. The complete variable domain, with remaining parts taken from reference TRBV2 and TRBJ2-6, reads EPEVTQTPSHQVTQMGQEVILRCVPISNHLYFYWYRQILGQKVEFLVSFYNNEISEKSEIFDDQFSVERPDGSNFTLKIRSTKLEDSAMYFCASSEVQVSSGANVLTFGAGSRLTVL.

This chain connects TRBV7-9 to TRBJ1-1; weak D call: TRBD1 (6 bases). The V end lost 6 bases, the J end lost 1 base, and 12 bases lay between the germline ends. CDR3 length equals 14 residues. Per germline, CDR1 SEHNR and CDR2 FQNEAQ (reference sequence). The CDR3 sequence is CASSRTAENTEAFF. The CDR3 DNA reads TGTGCCAGCAGTAGGACAGCCGAGAACACTGAAGCTTTCTTT.

The CDR3 sequence: CASSLKPLASTDTQYF. CDR3 coding DNA: TGTGCCAGCAGCTTAAAACCACTAGCGAGCACAGATACGCAGTATTTT. This chain uses TRBV13 with TRBJ2-3, with 7 bases lining up with TRBD2. The CDR3 is 16 residues long. With V trimmed by 2 bases and J by 0 bases, 5 bases remained unmatched. Germline values: CDR1 PRHDT, CDR2 FYEKMQ (reference sequence).

The CDR3 region has the DNA TGTGCCAGCAGTCCCGGACTAGCGGGAGCTATCGATGAGCAGTTCTTC. Its translation is CASSPGLAGAIDEQFF. The J gene is TRBJ2-1, the V gene TRBV6-6, with 13 bases fitting TRBD2. In germline, CDR1 is MNHNY, CDR2 SVGAGI (reference sequence). V was pared by 5 bases and J by 8 bases, with 9 bases of the junction left unmatched. The CDR3 covers 16 residues.

In its sample, this clone was seen a few times. The chain is built from TRBV4-2 and TRBJ2-1; 7 bases agree with TRBD2. J gave up 2 bases and V 4 bases, and 8 bases lay outside the gene matches. The germline V gene has CDR1 LGHNA and CDR2 YNFKEQ. This CDR3 has 16 residues. CDR3 in DNA: TGTGCCAGCAGCCTGGTGGGGGGGGGAACCTACAATGAGCAGTTCTTC. It yields the protein CASSLVGGGTYNEQFF.

This chain uses TRBV11-2 with TRBJ2-7, with 10 bases lining up with TRBD1. The CDR3 has 16 amino acids. Germline V gives CDR1 SGHAT, CDR2 FQNNGV. The J segment lost 1 base and the V segment lost 0 bases, leaving 3 bases of the junction unmatched. CDR3 amino acids: CASSLETGGTSYEQYF. The CDR3 DNA reads as TGTGCCAGCAGCTTAGAGACAGGGGGCACGTCCTACGAGCAGTACTTC. The full variable domain, with the rest looked up from reference TRBV11-2 and TRBJ2-7, is EAGVAQSPRYKIIEKRQSVAFWCNPISGHATLYWYQQILGQGPKLLIQFQNNGVVDDSQLPKDRFSAERLKGVDSTLKIQPAKLEDSAVYLCASSLETGGTSYEQYFGPGTRLTVT.

The chain couples TRBV7-3 to TRBJ2-1, with TRBD1 identical over 10 bases. The CDR3 totals 14 residues. Germline CDR1 reads SGHTA; CDR2 reads FQGTGA. The ends lost 5 bases at V and 5 bases at J; junction bases unmatched: 3. CDR3 DNA: TGTGCCAGCAGCCCGGGACAGGGGAACAATGAGCAGTTCTTC. Translating it yields CASSPGQGNNEQFF.

V usage is TRBV28 and J usage is TRBJ2-7; the D gene is possibly TRBD2 (5 bases). CDR3 length: 14 residues. Trimming took off 2 bases at V and 4 bases at J, with 12 bases between the two ends. Germline CDR1 reads MDHEN; CDR2 reads SYDVKM. Written as DNA, the CDR3 is TGTGCCAGCAGTTTAGCTCCGGACTCTTACGAGCAGTACTTC. This codes for CASSLAPDSYEQYF.

CDR3 nucleotides: TGTGCCAGCAGCTTAGGTGGGGGACTAGCGGATCAAGAGACCCAGTACTTC. Translated, it gives CASSLGGGLADQETQYF. The chain combines TRBV11-3 with TRBJ2-5; 11 bases align to TRBD2. The V gene end was trimmed by 1 base and the J gene end by 2 bases; junction bases not matched to a gene: 6. In germline, CDR1 is SGHNT, CDR2 YENEEA. The CDR3 contains 17 residues.

This clone was recorded a few times. The chain employs TRBV5-5 and TRBJ2-1; 9 bases align to TRBD1. Per the germline V gene, CDR1 is SGHKS and CDR2 is YYEKEE (reference sequence). V gave up 2 bases and J gave up 6 bases; unmatched junction bases: 6. The CDR3 covers 15 residues. DNA for the CDR3: TGTGCCAGCAGCTTCGGACAGGGGATAGGCAATGAGCAGTTCTTC. This translates into CASSFGQGIGNEQFF.

The chain uses TRBV9 and TRBJ1-2; D might be TRBD1 (6 bases). Per the germline V gene, CDR1 is SGDLS and CDR2 is YYNGEE. The CDR3 has 18 amino acids. Trimming took 0 bases from V and 4 from J, leaving 22 bases between them. The CDR3 DNA sequence: TGTGCCAGCAGCGTAGAGGGGGTTAGCGCAGCCCAAACCTATGGCTACACCTTC. Its translation: CASSVEGVSAAQTYGYTF.

The chain employs TRBV5-1 and TRBJ1-5, with D unresolved. Between the trimmed V and J ends, which lost 4 bases and 6 bases, there was a span of 14 bases. This CDR3 contains 14 residues. CDR1 SGHRS and CDR2 YFSETQ come from the germline V gene. CDR3 sequence reads: CASSPRPGSQPQHF. CDR3 DNA sequence: TGCGCCAGCAGCCCGCGCCCGGGATCTCAGCCCCAGCATTTT.

The chain couples TRBV28 to TRBJ2-5; TRBD2 might be the D (6 bases). Germline V CDR1 and CDR2: MDHEN, SYDVKM. V was cut by 2 bases and J by 4 bases, with 20 bases left in between. The CDR3 sequence is 17 residues long. As DNA, the CDR3 is TGTGCCAGCAGTTTAAGGGTGAGGGTTTACGGGGGAGAGACCCAGTACTTC. It yields the protein CASSLRVRVYGGETQYF.